The 19 T cell receptor beta chains given below trace back to one sample, sequenced in a study of PD-1 blockade in classical Hodgkin lymphoma. Profiling relied on immunoSEQ multiplex PCR, and the TCRdb table lists in-frame clones only, not all of them. The data hold approximately 41,000 clones, with approximately 86% observed a single time. With no exception, relapse followed autologous stem cell transplantation in all patients, and brentuximab vedotin exposure varied. The sequencing used peripheral blood mononuclear cells (PBMCs), collected before the second cycle of nivolumab. The receptors stem from a human donor with classical Hodgkin lymphoma.

This chain links TRBV29-1 with TRBJ2-7, with 7 bases aligning to TRBD1. With 2 bases clipped from V and 1 base from J, the junction kept 2 bases outside the gene matches. The CDR3 has 13 residues. CDR1 and CDR2 from the germline V gene are SQVTM and ANQGSEA. In DNA, the CDR3 is TGCAGCGTTGAACGGACAGGATCCTACGAGCAGTACTTC. Protein product: CSVERTGSYEQYF.

The V gene is TRBV7-2, the J gene TRBJ2-6; D call uncertain. This CDR3 is 17 amino acids long. In germline, CDR1 is SGHTA, CDR2 FQGNSA. Trimming took 1 base from V and 4 from J, leaving 14 bases between them. In DNA form, the CDR3 reads TGTGCCAGCAGCTTAGTCATCGGGTTCTCCGGGGCCAACGTCCTGACTTTC. It encodes CASSLVIGFSGANVLTF.

The chain couples TRBV5-4 to TRBJ2-4; 11 bases are a match to TRBD1. The trim removed 4 bases at V and 8 bases at J, leaving 2 bases unmatched. The germline CDR1 and CDR2 sequences are SGHNT and YYREEE (reference sequence). The CDR3 extends over 13 amino acids. CDR3 residues: CASSRDRGDIQYF. CDR3 in DNA: TGTGCCAGCAGCCGGGACAGGGGGGACATTCAGTACTTC.

The gene calls are TRBV5-6 and TRBJ1-5; 9 nucleotides line up with TRBD1. V dropped 5 bases and J dropped 3; count of bases not matched to a gene: 18. The CDR3 totals 19 residues. Looked up from germline, CDR1 is SGHDT and CDR2 is YYEEEE. The CDR3 protein is CASSLLLTGQGTANQPQHF. The CDR3 DNA reads as TGTGCCAGCAGTCTACTCCTCACGGGACAGGGAACGGCCAATCAGCCCCAGCATTTT. Together with reference TRBV5-6 and TRBJ1-5, the CDR3 gives the full variable domain: DAGVTQSPTHLIKTRGQQVTLRCSPKSGHDTVSWYQQALGQGPQFIFQYYEEEERQRGNFPDRFSGHQFPNYSSELNVNALLLGDSALYLCASSLLLTGQGTANQPQHFGDGTRLSIL.

V gene TRBV7-6 combines with J gene TRBJ2-3; TRBD1 matches 10 bases. There are 16 residues in the CDR3. Trimming cost V 4 bases and J 6 bases; bases outside gene matches: 10. CDR1 is SGHVS and CDR2 is FNYEAQ in the germline V gene. CDR3 nucleotide sequence: TGTGCCAGCAGCTCAACCTCGGACAGGGGGAAGGATACGCAGTATTTT. Amino acid sequence: CASSSTSDRGKDTQYF. The variable domain in full, completed from reference TRBV7-6 and TRBJ2-3, reads GAGVSQSPRYKVTKRGQDVALRCDPISGHVSLYWYRQALGQGPEFLTYFNYEAQQDKSGLPNDRFSAERPEGSISTLTIQRTEQRDSAMYRCASSSTSDRGKDTQYFGPGTRLTVL.

The rearrangement uses TRBV5-1 and TRBJ2-1; TRBD1 might be the D (6 bases). The CDR3 extends over 12 amino acids. Trimming shortened V by 5 bases and J by 8 bases, and 11 bases separated the two germline ends. Germline CDR1 SGHRS, CDR2 YFSETQ. The CDR3 DNA reads TGCGCCAGCAGAGCCGAGGGGGATGAGCAGTTCTTC. Protein product: CASRAEGDEQFF.

The chain recombines TRBV2 with TRBJ2-1; no clear D. The CDR3 has 13 amino acids. The ends were cut back, 1 base at V and 3 bases at J, with 4 bases in the middle. Germline CDR1 reads SNHLY; CDR2 reads FYNNEI. The CDR3 spells CASSEGIYNEQFF. The CDR3 DNA is TGTGCCAGCAGTGAAGGGATCTACAATGAGCAGTTCTTC.

The CDR3 sequence is CASSLFHRGTYGYTF. CDR3 DNA sequence: TGTGCCAGCAGTTTATTTCACAGGGGAACCTATGGCTACACCTTC. The V and J genes are TRBV28 and TRBJ1-2; 7 bases line up with TRBD1. The CDR3 is 15 residues long. Germline CDR1 and CDR2: MDHEN and SYDVKM. With 1 base clipped from V and 4 bases from J, the junction kept 6 bases outside the gene matches.

V usage is TRBV7-4 and J usage is TRBJ1-5, with a tentative D call TRBD1 (6 bases). Germline CDR1 reads SGHVT; CDR2 reads SQSDAQ. V lost 5 bases and J lost 3, with 20 bases in between. The CDR3 is 17 residues long. CDR3 region: CASSASRGGRVNQPQHF. The CDR3 DNA follows: TGTGCCAGCAGCGCATCCAGGGGCGGGAGGGTCAATCAGCCCCAGCATTTT.

CDR3 protein: CASSLGGRSGTQYF. The CDR3, as DNA: TGTGCCAGCAGCTTGGGCGGGAGGTCGGGGACCCAGTACTTC. The chain couples TRBV7-3 to TRBJ2-5; 8 nucleotides align to TRBD2. The CDR3 is made up of 14 amino acids. J was trimmed by 7 bases and V by 3 bases; bases with no gene match: 7. CDR1 and CDR2 from the germline V gene are SGHTA and FQGTGA.

This sequence joins TRBV4-1 and TRBJ2-1; 10 bases are shared with TRBD2. J lost 0 bases, V lost 0 bases, and 11 bases had no gene match. Germline assignment: CDR1 MGHRA and CDR2 YSYEKL. CDR3 length equals 20 residues. CDR3 region: CASSQDGSSGRGVSYNEQFF. The CDR3 DNA reads as TGCGCCAGCAGCCAAGACGGATCTAGCGGGAGAGGGGTCTCCTACAATGAGCAGTTCTTC.

V usage is TRBV6-5 and J usage is TRBJ2-3; the match to TRBD1 covers 7 bases. Trimming took 6 bases from V and 0 from J; bases not matched to a gene: 3. This CDR3 is 14 amino acids long. From germline, CDR1 is MNHEY and CDR2 SVGAGI. This chain's CDR3 is CASRPGQSTDTQYF. CDR3 nucleotides: TGTGCCAGCAGACCGGGACAGAGCACAGATACGCAGTATTTT.

The chain joins TRBV7-8 to TRBJ1-6, with a tentative D call TRBD1 (5 bases). V shed 3 bases and J shed 5 bases, with 14 bases lying between them. The CDR3 loop spans 16 amino acids. Germline CDR1 and CDR2: SGHVS and FQNEAQ. The CDR3 is CASSFPGAGDNSPLHF. CDR3 in DNA: TGTGCCAGCAGCTTCCCCGGGGCCGGGGATAATTCACCCCTCCACTTT.

Turning to this clone: At the DNA level, this CDR3 is encoded by other sequences in the same sample as well. The chain joins TRBV6-5 to TRBJ2-5; 7 bases fit TRBD2. The ends lost 2 bases at V and 1 base at J; junction bases unmatched: 1. Germline CDR1 MNHEY, CDR2 SVGAGI. CDR3 length: 14 amino acids. In DNA, the CDR3 is TGTGCCAGCAGTTACGGGGGGGGCCAAGAGACCCAGTACTTC. As protein: CASSYGGGQETQYF.

This sequence joins TRBV4-3 and TRBJ1-4; 7 nucleotides agree with TRBD1. Germline trimming cut 5 bases from V and 6 bases from J; bases unmatched to any gene: 3. Germline V gene lookup returns CDR1 LGHNA and CDR2 YSLEER. The CDR3 extends over 13 amino acids. The CDR3 region is CASSRGLHEKLFF. As DNA, the CDR3 is TGCGCCAGCAGCAGGGGGCTGCATGAAAAACTGTTTTTT.

The V gene is TRBV11-1, the J gene TRBJ1-1; no firm D call. The V gene's germline CDR1 is SGHAT and CDR2 FQDESV (reference sequence). The CDR3 runs 14 residues. V lost 1 base and J lost 0, with 6 bases in between. The CDR3 nucleotides are TGTGCCAGCAGCTTAGGGCAGTTGAACACTGAAGCTTTCTTT. It encodes CASSLGQLNTEAFF.

The chain couples TRBV25-1 to TRBJ1-6; maybe TRBD1 (5 bases). Trimming left V 0 bases short and J 5 bases short, with 11 bases between. Germline V gene data show CDR1 as MGHDK and CDR2 as SYGVNS. The CDR3 totals 16 residues. CDR3 sequence reads: CASSEYKGRNNSPLHF. The CDR3 DNA sequence: TGTGCCAGCAGTGAATATAAGGGGCGGAATAATTCACCCCTCCACTTT.

The chain uses TRBV11-2 and TRBJ2-7; the match to TRBD1 covers 7 bases. CDR1 and CDR2 (germline): SGHAT, FQNNGV. Losses at the gene ends were 1 base for V and 6 bases for J; bases not matched to a gene: 9. This CDR3 has 15 amino acids. CDR3 in amino acids: CASSLGALGGGEQYF. CDR3 in DNA: TGTGCCAGCAGCTTAGGTGCCCTAGGGGGCGGCGAGCAGTACTTC.

The V call is TRBV6-6, the J call TRBJ2-1, with D possibly TRBD2 on 6 matching bases. Germline-derived CDR1 and CDR2 are MNHNY and SVGAGI (reference sequence). V lost 7 bases and J 6 bases, leaving 13 bases between the germline ends. This CDR3 is 13 amino acids long. CDR3 DNA sequence: TGTGCCAGCACTCTGGACTACAGCAATGAGCAGTTCTTC. Encoded protein: CASTLDYSNEQFF.